The 21 T cell receptor beta chains in this list originate from one sample, sequenced in a study of identical twins (dated by TCRdb to the mid-2010s). Library prep was done by 5' RACE. Sequencer: Illumina HiSeq 2000. TCRdb reprocessing: public reads trimmed at Q25 with fastp, clones called with MiXCR, in-frame beta chains kept. Each CDR3 protein appears once, grouped with its most common genes and DNA. A total of over 550,000 distinct CDR3 sequences appear in this sample, roughly 6.6% of them only once. 1.6% of the sample goes to the ten largest clones. This sample also appeared in a second study, on yellow fever vaccine responses in identical twins.

The specimen was PBMCs. Receptors originate from a woman aged 18-29 years in good health.

This chain joins TRBV12-3 or TRBV12-4 and TRBJ1-2, with 10 bases fitting TRBD1. The length of the CDR3 is 14 residues. The J segment lost 2 bases and the V segment lost 7 bases, leaving 4 bases of the junction unmatched. CDR3 loop: CASTPTGGNYGYTF. In nucleotides, the CDR3 is TGTGCCAGCACCCCGACAGGGGGCAACTATGGCTACACCTTC.

The J gene is TRBJ2-4, the V gene TRBV28, with 7 nucleotides matching TRBD2. Germline loops: CDR1 MDHEN, CDR2 SYDVKM. The CDR3 is 20 amino acids. The trim removed 3 bases at V and 0 bases at J, leaving 17 bases unmatched. The DNA for the CDR3 is TGTGCCAGCAGTTTTAGACCCATCGCCCCAGCGGGATTAGCCAAAAACATTCAGTACTTC. It translates to CASSFRPIAPAGLAKNIQYF.

The chain uses TRBV3-1 and TRBJ2-1; D gene unclear. V was shortened by 1 base and J by 8 bases, with 6 bases between the two germline ends. CDR3 length equals 12 residues. Germline values: CDR1 LGHDT, CDR2 YNNKEL (reference sequence). DNA of the CDR3: TGTGCCAGCAGCCAAGCGGCGTATGAGCAGTTCTTC. It translates to CASSQAAYEQFF.

This clonotype was detected only a few times. The chain couples TRBV12-3 or TRBV12-4 to TRBJ1-5; D unresolved. The CDR3 loop spans 14 amino acids. Trimming pared 6 bases from V and 8 bases from J, leaving 17 bases between. CDR3 loop: CASSPVTQTEPQHF. In DNA form, the CDR3 reads TGTGCCAGCAGCCCTGTTACCCAGACGGAGCCCCAGCATTTT.

This clonotype was found a few times. The V call is TRBV20-1, the J call TRBJ1-2, with D uncertain. Trimming cost V 0 bases and J 8 bases, with 19 bases left between them. Germline CDR1 DFQATT, CDR2 SNEGSKA (reference sequence). The CDR3 consists of 15 residues. Here the CDR3 DNA reads TGCAGTGCTAGAGAGCAGACGGAGATAAGGCCCGGCTACACCTTC. Amino acid sequence: CSAREQTEIRPGYTF.

A note on this clonotype: Since a much larger clone is just one base distant, this may be a read error. This rearrangement joins TRBV3-1 to TRBJ2-1; D remains unclear. Looked up from germline, CDR1 is LGHDT and CDR2 is YNNKEL (reference sequence). The CDR3 length is 12 residues. This CDR3 is CASSQVSYEQIF. Here the CDR3 DNA reads TGTGCCAGCAGCCAAGTTTCGTATGAGCAGATCTTC.

This clonotype appeared many times. This chain joins TRBV20-1 and TRBJ2-7, with a possible D match to TRBD2 (5 bases). V was cut by 6 bases and J by 2 bases, with 11 bases left in between. CDR1 is DFQATT, CDR2 SNEGSKA, per germline (reference sequence). The CDR3 contains 12 residues. The CDR3 DNA reads as TGCAGTGCCACAGCGGTGGCCTACGAGCAGTACTTC. Its translation is CSATAVAYEQYF.

At least ten counts were recorded for this clonotype. The V gene is TRBV7-2, the J gene TRBJ2-1; D gene unclear. In germline, CDR1 is SGHTA, CDR2 FQGNSA. V was pared by 0 bases and J by 4 bases, with 4 bases between. This CDR3 comprises 13 residues. The CDR3 bases are TGTGCCAGCAGCTTAGCACGGTACAATGAGCAGTTCTTC. It codes for CASSLARYNEQFF.

The rearrangement links TRBV4-1 to TRBJ1-3; weak D call: TRBD1 (5 bases). The CDR3 has 16 amino acids. Germline-derived CDR1 and CDR2 are MGHRA and YSYEKL. V lost 4 bases and J 2 bases, leaving 15 bases between the germline ends. The CDR3 sequence is CASSRNRDYPGNTIYF. The CDR3 nucleotides read TGCGCCAGCAGCCGCAACCGGGACTATCCTGGAAACACCATATATTTT.

The chain combines TRBV28 with TRBJ1-1, with D possibly matching TRBD1 (6 bases). This CDR3 has 12 residues. V was cut by 10 bases and J by 4 bases, with 13 bases left in between. CDR1 and CDR2 (germline): MDHEN, SYDVKM. The chain's CDR3 is CAITTGFTEAFF. In DNA, the CDR3 is TGTGCCATAACAACAGGGTTCACTGAAGCTTTCTTT. The full variable domain, completed using reference TRBV28 and TRBJ1-1, is DVKVTQSSRYLVKRTGEKVFLECVQDMDHENMFWYRQDPGLGLRLIYFSYDVKMKEKGDIPEGYSVSREKKERFSLILESASTNQTSMYLCAITTGFTEAFFGQGTRLTVV.

This clonotype was observed at least ten times. The chain carries TRBV14 and TRBJ2-7; no firm D call. This CDR3 has 14 amino acids. V shed 3 bases and J shed 2 bases, with 11 bases lying between them. Germline V gene lookup returns CDR1 SGHDN and CDR2 FVKESK. CDR3 coding DNA: TGTGCCAGCAGCCAGCTTTCCCGGGCCTACGAGCAGTACTTC. It yields the protein CASSQLSRAYEQYF. The full variable domain, with the rest looked up from reference TRBV14 and TRBJ2-7, is EAGVTQFPSHSVIEKGQTVTLRCDPISGHDNLYWYRRVMGKEIKFLLHFVKESKQDESGMPNNRFLAERTGGTYSTLKVQPAELEDSGVYFCASSQLSRAYEQYFGPGTRLTVT.

In this sample, this clonotype turned up a few times. CDR3 loop: CASSNPRAAEAFF. The CDR3 bases are TGTGCCAGCAGCAACCCCAGGGCAGCTGAAGCTTTCTTT. The gene calls are TRBV27 and TRBJ1-1; TRBD1 is a possible D gene (5 bases). Looked up from germline, CDR1 is MNHEY and CDR2 is SMNVEV (reference sequence). The CDR3 spans 13 residues. Trimming stripped 6 bases from V and 6 bases from J, with 14 bases between.

The chain recombines TRBV7-8 with TRBJ2-1; 9 nucleotides agree with TRBD2. There are 16 residues in the CDR3. V shed 5 bases, J shed 8 bases, and the junction held 13 bases outside the gene matches. Per germline, CDR1 SGHVS and CDR2 FQNEAQ. CDR3 sequence reads: CASSGGGASSGDEQFF. CDR3 nucleotides: TGTGCCAGCAGCGGCGGGGGGGCATCAAGCGGTGATGAGCAGTTCTTC.

This clonotype was counted a few times. The rearrangement links TRBV29-1 to TRBJ2-1, with 11 bases matching TRBD2. This CDR3 has 16 amino acids. Germline assignment: CDR1 SQVTM and CDR2 ANQGSEA. Trimming at V came to 1 base and at J to 7 bases, leaving 9 bases not matched to a gene. CDR3 loop: CSVEGATSGKLNEQFF. Here the CDR3 DNA reads TGCAGCGTTGAAGGGGCGACTAGCGGGAAATTAAATGAGCAGTTCTTC.

This clonotype was seen ten or more times. The V and J genes are TRBV20-1 and TRBJ1-2; D is unresolved. The CDR3 length is 10 residues. V was clipped by 1 base and J by 6 bases, with 3 bases between them. CDR1 is DFQATT and CDR2 is SNEGSKA in the germline V gene (reference sequence). The CDR3 coding sequence is TGCAGTGCTAGAGGGGATGGCTACACCTTC. This translates into CSARGDGYTF.

This clonotype was counted only a few times. The J gene is TRBJ2-7, the V gene TRBV3-1, with D possibly matching TRBD2 (5 bases). The CDR3 spans 14 residues. The V gene's germline CDR1 is LGHDT and CDR2 YNNKEL (reference sequence). Trimming left V 4 bases short and J 2 bases short, with 12 bases between. The CDR3 nucleotides read TGTGCCAGCAGCCCGGGGTCACTCCCCTACGAGCAGTACGTC. It is translated as CASSPGSLPYEQYV.

The chain employs TRBV6-5 and TRBJ1-1; D is unclear. Trimming took 2 bases from V and 6 from J, leaving 4 bases between them. This CDR3 contains 11 residues. The V gene's germline CDR1 is MNHEY and CDR2 SVGAGI. The CDR3 nucleotides read TGTGCCAGCAGTTACAGGGCTGAAGCTTTCTTT. It specifies CASSYRAEAFF.

J is TRBJ1-4 and V is TRBV29-1; no clear D gene. The CDR3 is made up of 15 amino acids. Germline assignment: CDR1 SQVTM and CDR2 ANQGSEA. Trimming shortened V by 4 bases and J by 2 bases, and 14 bases separated the two germline ends. This chain's CDR3 is CSVATTASTNEKLFF. As DNA, the CDR3 is TGCAGCGTTGCCACTACAGCGTCCACTAATGAAAAACTGTTTTTT. The complete variable domain, with remaining parts taken from reference TRBV29-1 and TRBJ1-4, reads SAVISQKPSRDICQRGTSLTIQCQVDSQVTMMFWYRQQPGQSLTLIATANQGSEATYESGFVIDKFPISRPNLTFSTLTVSNMSPEDSSIYLCSVATTASTNEKLFFGSGTQLSVL.

In this sample, this clonotype turned up many times. V gene TRBV12-3 or TRBV12-4 combines with J gene TRBJ1-5, with D hard to call. The V and J ends lost 6 bases and 7 bases respectively, with 13 bases between them. CDR3 length equals 13 residues. The CDR3 nucleotides read TGTGCCAGCAGCCCCACTTATAACCAGCCCCAGCATTTT. Translation: CASSPTYNQPQHF.

This clonotype was seen ten or more times. The chain recombines TRBV5-1 with TRBJ1-4, with D perhaps matching TRBD1 (6 bases). The germline V and J ends were trimmed by 7 bases and 2 bases, with 12 bases remaining between them. Germline lookup yields CDR1 SGHRS and CDR2 YFSETQ. The CDR3 covers 14 residues. In nucleotides, the CDR3 is TGCGCCAGCCGAGGAACAGGGACTAATGAAAAACTGTTTTTT. This translates into CASRGTGTNEKLFF. Using reference TRBV5-1 and TRBJ1-4 for the parts outside the CDR3, the full variable domain is KAGVTQTPRYLIKTRGQQVTLSCSPISGHRSVSWYQQTPGQGLQFLFEYFSETQRNKGNFPGRFSGRQFSNSRSEMNVSTLELGDSALYLCASRGTGTNEKLFFGSGTQLSVL.

This chain uses TRBV20-1 with TRBJ2-1; D gene uncertain. V gave up 2 bases and J gave up 0 bases, with 8 bases separating them. The germline V gene has CDR1 DFQATT and CDR2 SNEGSKA (reference sequence). This CDR3 contains 14 residues. The CDR3 sequence: CSARLSSSYNEQFF. CDR3 nucleotide sequence: TGCAGTGCTAGACTGTCATCCTCCTACAATGAGCAGTTCTTC.